The 30 T cell receptor beta chains below were found in one sample sequenced in a study of T cell repertoires in cytomegalovirus infection. TCRdb recomputed calls from the reads with MiXCR, one row per CDR3 protein. Among just over 300,000 distinct CDR3 sequences listed, around a sixth were seen once. Sequencing was done on a sample of PBMCs. The receptors were gathered from a human donor in good health (CMV status not recorded). Some clones in this sample may be carry-over from other donors' samples.

This chain uses TRBV7-6 with TRBJ2-7, with TRBD1 matching 7 bases. From germline, CDR1 is SGHVS and CDR2 FNYEAQ. J gave up 0 bases and V 5 bases, and 7 bases lay outside the gene matches. The CDR3 runs 15 residues. CDR3: CASSVGQASSYEQYF. CDR3 DNA sequence: TGTGCCAGCAGCGTCGGACAGGCGAGCTCCTACGAGCAGTACTTC.

The V gene is TRBV28, the J gene TRBJ2-3; TRBD2 matches 9 bases. Germline CDR1 and CDR2: MDHEN and SYDVKM. The CDR3 is 16 residues long. J was trimmed by 0 bases and V by 3 bases; bases with no gene match: 4. The CDR3 is CASSLLAGVSTDTQYF. In DNA form, the CDR3 reads TGTGCCAGCAGTTTGTTAGCGGGGGTTAGCACAGATACGCAGTATTTT.

The V and J genes are TRBV7-3 and TRBJ1-1; a possible D gene is TRBD1 (5 bases). V shed 5 bases and J shed 0 bases, with 16 bases lying between them. The CDR3 totals 16 residues. Germline CDR1 is SGHTA and CDR2 is FQGTGA. The CDR3 loop is CASSRGYLAMNTEAFF. DNA for the CDR3: TGTGCCAGCAGCCGGGGGTATCTGGCAATGAACACTGAAGCTTTCTTT. The whole variable domain, filled in from reference TRBV7-3 and TRBJ1-1, reads GAGVSQTPSNKVTEKGKYVELRCDPISGHTALYWYRQSLGQGPEFLIYFQGTGAADDSGLPNDRFFAVRPEGSVSTLKIQRTERGDSAVYLCASSRGYLAMNTEAFFGQGTRLTVV.

This chain joins TRBV20-1 and TRBJ1-2, with D tentatively TRBD1 (6 bases). V was shortened by 5 bases and J by 4 bases, with 17 bases between the two germline ends. This CDR3 contains 14 residues. Per germline, CDR1 DFQATT and CDR2 SNEGSKA (reference sequence). The CDR3 protein is CSAGGDTGGYGYTF. CDR3 sequence (DNA): TGCAGTGCTGGGGGGGACACCGGGGGCTATGGCTACACCTTC.

The chain couples TRBV19 to TRBJ2-1, with 7 bases fitting TRBD2. V lost 0 bases to trimming and J lost 3 bases; unmatched junction nucleotides: 5. CDR3 length: 16 residues. Germline loops: CDR1 LNHDA, CDR2 SQIVND (reference sequence). The CDR3 loop is CASSIDLSSGYNEQFF. Written as DNA, the CDR3 is TGTGCCAGTAGTATAGATCTATCTAGCGGCTACAATGAGCAGTTCTTC.

In its sample, this clonotype was seen many times. The CDR3 loop reads CASSQTGSGYTF. The CDR3 DNA reads as TGTGCCAGCAGCCAGACAGGGAGTGGCTACACCTTC. V gene TRBV7-2 combines with J gene TRBJ1-2, with 7 bases matching TRBD1. From germline, CDR1 is SGHTA and CDR2 FQGNSA. V trimming: 5 bases; J trimming: 7 bases; junction bases outside the gene matches: 4. The CDR3 contains 12 residues.

The J gene is TRBJ1-2, the V gene TRBV7-3; the match to TRBD1 covers 8 bases. The CDR3 loop spans 12 amino acids. Germline V gene data show CDR1 as SGHTA and CDR2 as FQGTGA. V shed 4 bases and J 8 bases; nucleotides not matched to a gene: 3. Here the CDR3 DNA reads TGTGCCAGCAGCTCGACAGGGGAAGGCTACACCTTC. This encodes CASSSTGEGYTF.

This clonotype was detected many times. V usage is TRBV7-6 and J usage is TRBJ2-3, with D tentatively TRBD2 (5 bases). CDR1 SGHVS and CDR2 FNYEAQ come from the germline V gene. Deletions cut 5 bases from V and 3 bases from J, with 9 bases between. This CDR3 region has 13 residues. CDR3 residues: CASSLGETDTQYF. The CDR3 region has the DNA TGTGCCAGCAGCCTCGGGGAGACAGATACGCAGTATTTT.

This clonotype appeared many times. The chain combines TRBV4-3 with TRBJ1-4; D remains ambiguous. The germline CDR1 and CDR2 sequences are LGHNA and YSLEER. The CDR3 loop spans 16 amino acids. V lost 0 bases, J lost 6 bases, and 14 bases lay in between. CDR3 nucleotide sequence: TGCGCCAGCAGCCAAGATGGAGGCCGGGTCGATGAAAAACTGTTTTTT. Residues: CASSQDGGRVDEKLFF.

V gene TRBV12-5 combines with J gene TRBJ2-5, with D maybe TRBD2 (6 bases). V dropped 4 bases and J dropped 6 bases, with 15 bases sitting between them. This CDR3 is built from 14 residues. CDR1 and CDR2 from the germline V gene are LGHNT and FRNRAP. The CDR3 reads CASGSGLLGKTQYF. CDR3 nucleotide sequence: TGTGCTAGTGGTTCGGGACTCCTTGGCAAGACCCAGTACTTC.

This clonotype was detected once. A clone one base away is much larger, so this may be a read error. The rearrangement joins TRBV10-3 to TRBJ1-5, with D unclear. V lost 5 bases to trimming and J lost 0 bases, with 5 bases between them. Germline V gene sequence: CDR1 ENHRY, CDR2 SYGVKD. The CDR3 has 13 amino acids. The CDR3 here is CAISLNSNQPQHF. The DNA of the CDR3 is TGTGCCATCAGTCTGAATAGCAATCAGCCCCAGCATTTT.

The genes are TRBV6-2 or TRBV6-3 and TRBJ1-5; the match to TRBD1 covers 8 bases. The CDR3 runs 15 residues. Germline V lookup: CDR1 MNHEY, CDR2 SVGEGT. V trimming: 4 bases; J trimming: 1 base; junction bases outside the gene matches: 3. The CDR3 loop reads CASSWDRPSNQPQHF. CDR3 in DNA: TGTGCCAGCAGTTGGGACAGGCCCAGCAATCAGCCCCAGCATTTT.

The chain employs TRBV4-2 and TRBJ2-7, with D hard to call. CDR3 length: 16 amino acids. The germline V gene encodes CDR1 LGHNA and CDR2 YNFKEQ. Trimming pared 3 bases from V and 4 bases from J, leaving 19 bases between. CDR3 coding DNA: TGTGCCAGCAGCCAGTTATGGGAATTAACGCCTTACGAGCAGTACTTC. It specifies CASSQLWELTPYEQYF.

This clonotype was counted ten times or more. V is TRBV19 and J is TRBJ2-3; possible D gene TRBD2, 5 bases. The germline V gene has CDR1 LNHDA and CDR2 SQIVND (reference sequence). V lost 5 bases to trimming and J lost 6 bases, with 12 bases between them. The CDR3 loop spans 13 amino acids. This CDR3 is CASSLRTPDTQYF. CDR3 in DNA: TGTGCCAGTAGTCTGAGGACTCCGGATACGCAGTATTTT.

The gene calls are TRBV4-1 and TRBJ2-1, with D possibly matching TRBD1 (5 bases). The CDR3 consists of 17 residues. The V gene lost 0 bases and the J gene lost 0 bases, with 12 bases spanning the gap. The germline V gene has CDR1 MGHRA and CDR2 YSYEKL. The CDR3 nucleotides read TGCGCCAGCAGCCAAGAATGGGGCCTATCCTCCTACAATGAGCAGTTCTTC. This sequence encodes CASSQEWGLSSYNEQFF.

The chain combines TRBV6-5 with TRBJ2-7; a weak D match, TRBD2 (6 bases). V was pared by 2 bases and J by 4 bases, with 9 bases between. The CDR3 sequence is 13 residues long. The V gene's germline CDR1 is MNHEY and CDR2 SVGAGI. CDR3 amino acids: CASSYRRGYEQYF. In nucleotides, the CDR3 is TGTGCCAGCAGTTACAGGCGGGGTTACGAGCAGTACTTC.

The V and J genes are TRBV7-9 and TRBJ1-4, with D unresolved. This CDR3 is 14 amino acids long. Germline CDR1 SEHNR, CDR2 FQNEAQ (reference sequence). Trimming cost V 4 bases and J 4 bases, with 10 bases left between them. CDR3 DNA: TGTGCCAGCAGCTCCTTAGACCTTAATGAAAAACTGTTTTTT. It yields the protein CASSSLDLNEKLFF.

The gene calls are TRBV6-2 or TRBV6-3 and TRBJ2-4, with a weak D call TRBD1 (6 bases). This CDR3 spans 14 amino acids. Between the trimmed V and J ends, which lost 7 bases and 1 base, there was a span of 11 bases. In germline, CDR1 is MNHEY, CDR2 SVGEGT. The DNA for the CDR3 is TGTGCCAGCAATGCAGGGGTGGCCAAAAACATTCAGTACTTC. Its protein is CASNAGVAKNIQYF.

This chain joins TRBV20-1 and TRBJ2-7; 9 bases fit TRBD1. The J segment lost 3 bases and the V segment lost 3 bases, leaving 6 bases of the junction unmatched. The CDR3 is 14 amino acids. Germline CDR1 and CDR2: DFQATT and SNEGSKA (reference sequence). CDR3 bases: TGCAGTGCTAGTCCCGGGACAGGGCTCTACGAGCAGTACTTC. Translation: CSASPGTGLYEQYF.

This clonotype was seen a few times. The J gene is TRBJ2-7, the V gene TRBV20-1; 7 nucleotides match TRBD1. Germline assignment: CDR1 DFQATT and CDR2 SNEGSKA (reference sequence). CDR3 length: 12 amino acids. After removal of 6 bases from V and 6 bases from J, the junction contained 8 bases not matched to a gene. DNA for the CDR3: TGCAGTGCCCCCGGGACAGTTCGCGAGCAGTACTTC. Translation gives CSAPGTVREQYF.

This clonotype was observed at least ten times. The gene calls are TRBV5-1 and TRBJ2-3; D is undetermined. This CDR3 is 14 amino acids long. The V gene lost 1 base and the J gene lost 2 bases, with 8 bases spanning the gap. CDR1 and CDR2 from the germline V gene are SGHRS and YFSETQ. CDR3 nucleotides: TGCGCCAGCAGCTTGTCGGACGACACAGATACGCAGTATTTT. Protein product: CASSLSDDTDTQYF.

This clonotype was seen many times. The rearrangement uses TRBV7-2 and TRBJ2-5, with 10 nucleotides matching TRBD2. CDR3 length equals 15 residues. J gave up 4 bases and V 5 bases, and 7 bases lay outside the gene matches. CDR1 is SGHTA and CDR2 is FQGNSA in the germline V gene. CDR3 bases: TGTGCCAGCAGCACAGCGGGAGGGGGGATAGAGACCCAGTACTTC. Translation gives CASSTAGGGIETQYF. Full variable domain (missing parts from reference TRBV7-2 and TRBJ2-5): GAGVSQSPSNKVTEKGKDVELRCDPISGHTALYWYRQSLGQGLEFLIYFQGNSAPDKSGLPSDRFSAERTGGSVSTLTIQRTQQEDSAVYLCASSTAGGGIETQYFGPGTRLLVL.

This clonotype has a count of ten or more. This chain uses TRBV18 with TRBJ2-7, with 7 bases matching TRBD1. The CDR3 spans 14 residues. Losses at the gene ends were 0 bases for V and 5 bases for J; bases not matched to a gene: 4. Germline V gene lookup returns CDR1 KGHSH and CDR2 LQKENI. For the CDR3, the DNA is TGTGCCAGCTCACCACCTTTAGGGGGCCACGAGCAGTACTTC. Its translation is CASSPPLGGHEQYF.

This clonotype was observed many times. The rearrangement links TRBV4-1 to TRBJ1-5, with 7 bases lining up with TRBD1. The CDR3 runs to 15 residues. CDR1 is MGHRA, CDR2 YSYEKL, per germline. V lost 1 base and J lost 3; bases outside the gene matches: 3. The CDR3, as DNA: TGCGCCAGCAGCCAAGGACAGGGAATCAATCAGCCCCAGCATTTT. Translation gives CASSQGQGINQPQHF.

Ten or more counts support this clonotype. V gene TRBV7-9 combines with J gene TRBJ1-2, with TRBD1 as a possible D gene (5 bases). The CDR3 covers 15 residues. Germline assignment: CDR1 SEHNR and CDR2 FQNEAQ (reference sequence). The V end was cut by 0 bases, the J end by 4 bases, with 12 bases between. In nucleotides, the CDR3 is TGTGCCAGCAGCTTAGCTTTGGACATACCCTATGGCTACACCTTC. It translates to CASSLALDIPYGYTF.

Comments on this clonotype: A much larger clone differs by one base, so this may be a read error. This rearrangement joins TRBV28 to TRBJ1-5; 8 bases map to TRBD1. CDR3 length: 13 residues. After removal of 7 bases from V and 7 bases from J, the junction contained 6 bases not matched to a gene. Germline V gene sequence: CDR1 MDHEN, CDR2 SYDVKM. CDR3 amino acids: CASTRQGHQPQHF. The DNA of the CDR3 is TGTGCCAGCACCCGACAGGGGCACCAGCCCCAGCATTTT.

There are many counts of this clonotype. V gene TRBV7-6 combines with J gene TRBJ2-1, with D unclear. V was trimmed by 5 bases and J by 6 bases, leaving 29 bases between them. Germline values: CDR1 SGHVS, CDR2 FNYEAQ. The CDR3 is 19 residues long. In nucleotides, the CDR3 is TGTGCCAGCAGCCCCTACGCCGTGGCAGCCTCTGTGTCCGCCAATGAGCAGTTCTTC. Translated, it gives CASSPYAVAASVSANEQFF.

This clonotype occurred a few times. This chain links TRBV7-9 with TRBJ1-6; D gene unclear. The CDR3 sequence is 13 residues long. CDR1 and CDR2 (germline): SEHNR, FQNEAQ (reference sequence). V gave up 3 bases and J gave up 8 bases, with 8 bases separating them. This chain's CDR3 is CASSFSWDSPLHF. CDR3 bases: TGTGCCAGCAGCTTTAGTTGGGATTCACCCCTCCACTTT.

In DNA, the CDR3 is TGTGCCAGCAGTTTACCAGCCAGTAGCAATCAGCCCCAGCATTTT. It codes for CASSLPASSNQPQHF. The V gene is TRBV28, the J gene TRBJ1-5; D ambiguous. The CDR3 extends over 15 amino acids. The germline CDR1 and CDR2 sequences are MDHEN and SYDVKM. V gave up 2 bases and J gave up 0 bases, with 8 bases separating them.

This clonotype was picked up many times. The gene calls are TRBV4-1 and TRBJ1-1; unclear D gene. The CDR3 is 15 residues long. Trimming shortened V by 0 bases and J by 4 bases, and 12 bases separated the two germline ends. The germline gives CDR1 MGHRA, CDR2 YSYEKL. CDR3 amino acids: CASSQDSEAGTEAFF. The CDR3 region has the DNA TGCGCCAGCAGCCAAGATAGCGAGGCGGGCACTGAAGCTTTCTTT.